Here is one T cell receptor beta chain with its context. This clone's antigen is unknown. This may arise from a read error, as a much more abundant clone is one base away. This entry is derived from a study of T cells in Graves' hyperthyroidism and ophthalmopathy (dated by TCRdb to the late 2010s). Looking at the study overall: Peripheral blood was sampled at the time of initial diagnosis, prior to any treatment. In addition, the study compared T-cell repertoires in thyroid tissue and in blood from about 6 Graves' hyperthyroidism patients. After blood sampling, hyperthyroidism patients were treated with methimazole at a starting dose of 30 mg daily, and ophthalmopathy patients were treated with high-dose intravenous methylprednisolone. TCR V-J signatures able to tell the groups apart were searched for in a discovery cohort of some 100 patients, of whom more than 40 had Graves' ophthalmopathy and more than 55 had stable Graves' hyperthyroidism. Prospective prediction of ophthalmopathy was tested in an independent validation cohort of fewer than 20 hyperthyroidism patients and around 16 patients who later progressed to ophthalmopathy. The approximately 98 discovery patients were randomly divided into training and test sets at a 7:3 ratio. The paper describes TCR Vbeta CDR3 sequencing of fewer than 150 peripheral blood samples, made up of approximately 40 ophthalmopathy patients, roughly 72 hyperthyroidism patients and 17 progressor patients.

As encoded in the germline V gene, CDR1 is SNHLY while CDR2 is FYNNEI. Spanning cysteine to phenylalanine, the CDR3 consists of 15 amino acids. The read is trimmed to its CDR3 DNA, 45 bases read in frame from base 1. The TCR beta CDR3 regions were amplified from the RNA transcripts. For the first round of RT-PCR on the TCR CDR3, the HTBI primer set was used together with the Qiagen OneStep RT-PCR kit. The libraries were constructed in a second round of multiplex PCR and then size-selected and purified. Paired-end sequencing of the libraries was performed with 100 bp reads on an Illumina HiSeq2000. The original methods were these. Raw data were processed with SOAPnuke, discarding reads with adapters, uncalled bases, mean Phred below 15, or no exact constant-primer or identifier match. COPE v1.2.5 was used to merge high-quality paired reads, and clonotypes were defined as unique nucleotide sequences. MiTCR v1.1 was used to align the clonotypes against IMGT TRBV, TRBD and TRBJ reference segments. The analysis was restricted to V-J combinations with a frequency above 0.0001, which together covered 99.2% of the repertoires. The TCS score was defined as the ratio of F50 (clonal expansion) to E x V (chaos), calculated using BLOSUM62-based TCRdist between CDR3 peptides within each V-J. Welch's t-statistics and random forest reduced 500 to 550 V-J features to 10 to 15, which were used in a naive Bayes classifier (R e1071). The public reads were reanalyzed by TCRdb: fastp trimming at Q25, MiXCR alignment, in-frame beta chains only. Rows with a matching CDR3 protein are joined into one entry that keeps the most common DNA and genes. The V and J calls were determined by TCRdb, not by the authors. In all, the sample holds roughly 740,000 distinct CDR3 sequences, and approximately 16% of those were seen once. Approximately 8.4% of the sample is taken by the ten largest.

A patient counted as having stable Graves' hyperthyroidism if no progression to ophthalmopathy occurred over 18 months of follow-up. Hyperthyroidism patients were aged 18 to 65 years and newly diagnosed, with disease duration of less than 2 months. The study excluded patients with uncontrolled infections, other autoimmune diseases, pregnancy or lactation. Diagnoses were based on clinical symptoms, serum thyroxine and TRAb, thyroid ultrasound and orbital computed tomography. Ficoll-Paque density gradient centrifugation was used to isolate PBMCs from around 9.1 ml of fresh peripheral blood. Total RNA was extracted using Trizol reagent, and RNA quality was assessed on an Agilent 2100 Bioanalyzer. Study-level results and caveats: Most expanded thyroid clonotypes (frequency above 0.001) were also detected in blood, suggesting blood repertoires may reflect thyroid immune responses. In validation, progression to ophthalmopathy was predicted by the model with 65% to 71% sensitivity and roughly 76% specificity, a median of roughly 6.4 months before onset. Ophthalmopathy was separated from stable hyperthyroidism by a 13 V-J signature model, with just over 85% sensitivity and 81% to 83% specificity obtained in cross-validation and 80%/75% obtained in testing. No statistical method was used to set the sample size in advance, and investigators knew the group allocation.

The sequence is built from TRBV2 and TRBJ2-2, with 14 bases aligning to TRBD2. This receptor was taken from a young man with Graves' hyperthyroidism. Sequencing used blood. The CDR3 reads CAGRRLAGGTGELFF. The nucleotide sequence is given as TGTGCCGGCAGAAGACTAGCGGGAGGGACCGGGGAGCTGTTTTTT.